The rows below give T cell receptor beta chains drawn from one sample of a study of cytomegalovirus exposure and HLA in healthy donors. Only in-frame clones appear in the TCRdb table, and some are missing; sequencing was by immunoSEQ multiplex PCR. The sample holds 50,000 to 70,000 clones, over 75% seen once. The sequencing input was PBMCs. These receptors originate from a male donor in good health and CMV-seronegative. CDR3s include the opening cysteine and the closing phenylalanine or tryptophan. A D gene is named only where the DNA matches it firmly. Size is stated for part of the rows, as once, few or many counts, or as a class when the clone is expanded.

V gene,J gene,clone size,D gene,CDR3 DNA,CDR3 protein
TRBV6-6,TRBJ1-2,-,-,TGTGCCAGCAATGTCAGTCCTAACTATGGCTACACCTTC,CASNVSPNYGYTF
TRBV11-3,TRBJ1-1,-,-,TGTGCCAGCAGCTTAGACCTCGGCGGTGAAGCTTTCTTT,CASSLDLGGEAFF
TRBV19,TRBJ1-1,-,-,TGTGCCAGTAGCCCCCCGGTAGTGTACGGCACTGAAGCTTTCTTT,CASSPPVVYGTEAFF
TRBV9,TRBJ2-3,-,TRBD2,TGTGCCAGCAGCGTAGGGTCAGCGGGGGTGACAGATACGCAGTATTTT,CASSVGSAGVTDTQYF
TRBV11-2,TRBJ2-5,-,TRBD2,TGTGCCAGCAGCCCGACAGCGGGGGGCCAAGAGACCCAGTACTTC,CASSPTAGGQETQYF
TRBV19,TRBJ2-2,once,TRBD2,TGTGCCAGTAGTCTAGCGGGGGGGCCTGGAACCGGGGAGCTGTTTTTT,CASSLAGGPGTGELFF
TRBV11-3,TRBJ2-1,-,TRBD2,TGTGCCAGCAGCTTAGAGTCTAGCGGGGAAAATGAGCAGTTCTTC,CASSLESSGENEQFF
TRBV4-2,TRBJ2-7,-,-,TGTGCCAGCAGCCAAGAGTTGGTGGGGGCGCTGAACGAGCAGTACTTC,CASSQELVGALNEQYF
TRBV19,TRBJ2-5,-,TRBD2,TGTGCCAGTAGTATATCGGGCCCCGGGGGGGAGACCCAGTACTTC,CASSISGPGGETQYF
TRBV4-1,TRBJ2-3,-,TRBD2,TGCGCCAGCAGCCACCGGACTAGCGGGGGTGCAGATACGCAGTATTTT,CASSHRTSGGADTQYF
TRBV2,TRBJ2-7,-,-,TGTGCCAGCAGTGCCCGGACACAACTCGAGCAGTACTTC,CASSARTQLEQYF
TRBV29-1,TRBJ1-2,once,TRBD1,TGCAGCGTTGCCGCAGGACAGGGGTATGGCTACACCTTC,CSVAAGQGYGYTF
TRBV10-3,TRBJ1-1,-,TRBD1,TGTGCCATCAGGACCGGGACAGGCGGATTATTAGTGGCTGAAGCTTTCTTT,CAIRTGTGGLLVAEAFF
TRBV30,TRBJ1-2,few,-,TGTGCCTGGAGTTTAGACAGAAACTATGGCTACACCTTC,CAWSLDRNYGYTF
TRBV5-4,TRBJ2-7,-,-,TGTGCCAGCCACACTCAGGGGATAGTCCACGAGCAGTACTTC,CASHTQGIVHEQYF
TRBV19,TRBJ1-2,-,TRBD1,TGTGCCAGTACCCCAAACTTCCGCAGGGGACAGGGCTACACCTTC,CASTPNFRRGQGYTF
TRBV6-5,TRBJ1-2,-,-,TGTGCCAGCAGTTACTCCAGACTCTATCCTGGCGGCTACACCTTC,CASSYSRLYPGGYTF
TRBV7-3,TRBJ2-3,-,TRBD2,TGTGCCAGCAGCCCGTCTAGCGGGGGTTCTCTGAATACGCAGTATTTT,CASSPSSGGSLNTQYF
TRBV12-5,TRBJ1-1,-,-,TGTGCTAGTGGTTTTCTTTTAGAAGGTCGCAGCGGATCTGAAGCTTTCTTT,CASGFLLEGRSGSEAFF
TRBV7-2,TRBJ2-1,-,-,TGTGCCAGCAGCCTCGACAGCGCGCCCCACAATGAGCAGTTCTTC,CASSLDSAPHNEQFF
TRBV6-5,TRBJ2-5,-,-,TGTGCCAGCAGTTACCGGGGGTTAACACAAGAGACCCAGTACTTC,CASSYRGLTQETQYF
TRBV10-3,TRBJ2-3,-,-,TGTGCCATCAGTGAGACAGGGAGCACAGATACGCAGTATTTT,CAISETGSTDTQYF
TRBV9,TRBJ2-1,-,TRBD1,TGTGCCAGCAGCGGAAAGACAGGGTCCTCCTACAATGAGCAGTTCTTC,CASSGKTGSSYNEQFF
TRBV5-1,TRBJ1-3,-,TRBD1,TGCGCCAGCAGCTGGACCGGGACAGGGGGAGGAAACACCATATATTTT,CASSWTGTGGGNTIYF
TRBV28,TRBJ1-5,-,-,TGTGCCAGCAAAGGAAAAGCGGCACAGCCCCAGCATTTT,CASKGKAAQPQHF
TRBV19,TRBJ1-5,-,-,TGTGCCAGTAAATGGGGGCCGAAGGGCCAGCCCCAGCATTTT,CASKWGPKGQPQHF
TRBV28,TRBJ2-2,-,-,TGTGCCAGCAGTTTCCTCTCCTATATCCCGGGAGAGCAGGGAGGAATCGGGGAGCTGTTTTTT,CASSFLSYIPGEQGGIGELFF
TRBV7-7,TRBJ2-7,-,-,TGTGCCAGCAGCTTAGGGCAGGGTGACGAGCAGTACTTC,CASSLGQGDEQYF
TRBV4-3,TRBJ2-2,few,-,TGCGCCAGCAGCCAAGATGGAGAGGGCCCGAACACCGGGGAGCTGTTTTTT,CASSQDGEGPNTGELFF
TRBV6-5,TRBJ2-7,-,-,TGTGCCAGCAGTTACTCGAGAGGGTCCTACGAGCAGTACTTC,CASSYSRGSYEQYF
TRBV15,TRBJ2-7,-,-,TGTGCCACCAGCAGAGATTTAGGGGTATCGGACGAGCAGTACTTC,CATSRDLGVSDEQYF
TRBV19,TRBJ2-1,-,TRBD2,TGTGCCAGTAGTCCGGAGAGGACTAGCGGGGGGGGAGAGCAGTTCTTC,CASSPERTSGGGEQFF
TRBV6-4,TRBJ1-5,-,TRBD1,TGTGCCAGCAGTGACCAGGGACAGGTCTACAATCAGCCCCAGCATTTT,CASSDQGQVYNQPQHF
TRBV4-3,TRBJ1-1,-,-,TGCGCCGGGGGGGAAGCGGAAGCTTTCTTT,CAGGEAEAFF
TRBV4-3,TRBJ2-7,-,-,TGCGCCAGCAGCCAAGGACAGGCGCGCTCCTACGAGCAGTACTTC,CASSQGQARSYEQYF
TRBV7-2,TRBJ2-5,-,TRBD2,TGTGCCAGCAGCTTAGTTCTAGCGGGGGCCGAGACCCAGTACTTC,CASSLVLAGAETQYF
TRBV5-6,TRBJ2-3,-,TRBD1,TGTGCCAGCAGCTTGGACAGGGGAGCGACAGATACGCAGTATTTT,CASSLDRGATDTQYF
TRBV14,TRBJ2-7,-,TRBD2,TGTGCCAGCAGCCAAGATCCAGCGGGGTCCCACGAGCAGTACTTC,CASSQDPAGSHEQYF
TRBV7-3,TRBJ2-7,-,TRBD1,TGTGCCAGCAGCCTTTCGACAGGGTTTGGGGAGCAGTACTTC,CASSLSTGFGEQYF
TRBV14,TRBJ2-5,-,-,TGTGCCAGCAGCCAAGGGGCCCATGAGACCCAGTACTTC,CASSQGAHETQYF
TRBV9,TRBJ1-1,-,TRBD1,TGTGCCAGCAGCACAGGGGGCGCCGCTGAAGCTTTCTTT,CASSTGGAAEAFF
TRBV7-9,TRBJ1-1,few,-,TGTGCCAGCCGCGAGCCCTCGAACACTGAAGCTTTCTTT,CASREPSNTEAFF
TRBV15,TRBJ1-2,-,-,TGTGCCACCAGCAGAGATAGAGCTAACTATGGCTACACCTTC,CATSRDRANYGYTF
TRBV7-2,TRBJ2-5,-,TRBD2,TGTGCCAGCAGCCTCGGGACTAGCGGGGGCCGAGAGACCCAGTACTTC,CASSLGTSGGRETQYF
TRBV7-2,TRBJ1-3,-,TRBD1,TGTGCCAGCAGTATGGACAGGGGGCCTGGAAACACCATATATTTT,CASSMDRGPGNTIYF
TRBV4-1,TRBJ1-5,once,-,TGCGCCAGCAGCCAAGATCTGGCAGGTACACGGCCCCAGCATTTT,CASSQDLAGTRPQHF
TRBV14,TRBJ2-7,-,TRBD1,TGTGCCAGCAGCCAAGATCATCGGACAGGGTATTACGAGCAGTACTTC,CASSQDHRTGYYEQYF
TRBV9,TRBJ1-3,-,-,TGTGCCAGCAGCGGACAGGTTTCTGGAAACACCATATATTTT,CASSGQVSGNTIYF
TRBV5-4,TRBJ1-1,-,-,TGTGCCAGCAGCTTGCCACAGGATGGGCTGAACACTGAAGCTTTCTTT,CASSLPQDGLNTEAFF
TRBV29-1,TRBJ2-7,few,TRBD1,TGCAGCGCCGGACAGGCCCACGAGCAGTACTTC,CSAGQAHEQYF
TRBV6-5,TRBJ1-6,-,-,TGTGCCAGCAGTTACTACCGGGGAGAGGTACTCCACTTT,CASSYYRGEVLHF
TRBV7-2,TRBJ2-1,-,TRBD1,TGTGCCAGCAGCCTAACAGGGGGCAATGAGCAGTTCTTC,CASSLTGGNEQFF
TRBV6-1,TRBJ1-2,-,TRBD1,TGTGCCAGCAGTGAGGACAGGCGAATGGGACCGAACTATGGCTACACCTTC,CASSEDRRMGPNYGYTF
TRBV11-2,TRBJ2-3,-,-,TGTGCCAGCAGCTTAGATCATACAGATACGCAGTATTTT,CASSLDHTDTQYF
TRBV18,TRBJ1-4,-,-,TGTGCCAGCTCACCAGCCACTGCTCTCGCGGATGAAAAACTGTTTTTT,CASSPATALADEKLFF
TRBV5-1,TRBJ2-1,-,TRBD2,TGCGCCAGCAGCTTGGTGGGAGGGGACAATGAGCAGTTCTTC,CASSLVGGDNEQFF
TRBV19,TRBJ2-3,-,TRBD2,TGTGCCAGTAGTATCTTAGCGGGGGGGTTTCCTAGCACAGATACGCAGTATTTT,CASSILAGGFPSTDTQYF
TRBV9,TRBJ1-1,-,-,TGTGCCAGCAGCGACCAGACAGCGAACACTGAAGCTTTCTTT,CASSDQTANTEAFF
TRBV4-2,TRBJ2-4,-,-,TGTGCCAGCAGCCAAGGGACACTAGCCAAAAACATTCAGTACTTC,CASSQGTLAKNIQYF